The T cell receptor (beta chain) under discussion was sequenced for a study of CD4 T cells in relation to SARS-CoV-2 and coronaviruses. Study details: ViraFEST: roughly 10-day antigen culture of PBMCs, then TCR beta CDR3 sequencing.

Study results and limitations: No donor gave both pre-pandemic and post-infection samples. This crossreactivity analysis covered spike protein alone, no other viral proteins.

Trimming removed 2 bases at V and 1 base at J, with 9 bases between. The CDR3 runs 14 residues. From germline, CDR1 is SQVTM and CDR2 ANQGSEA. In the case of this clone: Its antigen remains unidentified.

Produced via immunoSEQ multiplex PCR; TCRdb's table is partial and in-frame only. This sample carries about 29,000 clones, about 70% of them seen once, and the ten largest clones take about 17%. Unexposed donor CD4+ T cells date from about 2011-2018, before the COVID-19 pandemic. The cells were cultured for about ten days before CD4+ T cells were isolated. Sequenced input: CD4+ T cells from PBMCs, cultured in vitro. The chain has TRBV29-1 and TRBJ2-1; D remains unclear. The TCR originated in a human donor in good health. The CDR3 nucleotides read TGCAGCGTTGAACGGCAGGAATCCTACAATGAGCAGTTCTTC. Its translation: CSVERQESYNEQFF.